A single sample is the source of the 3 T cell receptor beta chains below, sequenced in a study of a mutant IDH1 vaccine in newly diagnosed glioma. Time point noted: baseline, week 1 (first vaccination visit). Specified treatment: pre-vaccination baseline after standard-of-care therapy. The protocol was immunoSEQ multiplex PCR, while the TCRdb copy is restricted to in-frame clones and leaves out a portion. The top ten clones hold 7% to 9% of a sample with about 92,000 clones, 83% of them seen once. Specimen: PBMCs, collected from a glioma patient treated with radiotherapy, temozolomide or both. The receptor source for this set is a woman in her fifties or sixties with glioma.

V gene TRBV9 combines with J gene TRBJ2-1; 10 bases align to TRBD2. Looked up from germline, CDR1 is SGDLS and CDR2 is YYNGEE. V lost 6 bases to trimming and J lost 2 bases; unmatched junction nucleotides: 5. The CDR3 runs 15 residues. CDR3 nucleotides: TGTGCCAGCAATCTAGCGGGGGTTCCCTACAATGAGCAGTTCTTC. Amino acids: CASNLAGVPYNEQFF.

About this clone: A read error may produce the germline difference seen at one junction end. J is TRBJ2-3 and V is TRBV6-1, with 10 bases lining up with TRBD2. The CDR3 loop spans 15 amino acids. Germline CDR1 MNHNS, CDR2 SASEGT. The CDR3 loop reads CASREERGGTYTQYF. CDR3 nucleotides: TGTGCCAGCAGGGAAGAGCGGGGGGGCACATATACGCAGTATTTT.

In DNA form, the CDR3 reads TGTGCCAGCAGCCCACCAGGGTACACTGAAGCTTTCTTT. Encoded protein: CASSPPGYTEAFF. The V call is TRBV14, the J call TRBJ1-1; TRBD1 is a possible D gene (5 bases). Germline CDR1 is SGHDN and CDR2 is FVKESK. The CDR3 runs to 13 residues. Trimming shortened V by 4 bases and J by 3 bases, and 9 bases separated the two germline ends.